Below are 26 T cell receptor beta chains sequenced from a single sample in a study of blood T cell repertoires in COVID-19. Assay: immunoSEQ multiplex PCR; the TCRdb copy retains only in-frame clones and omits some. The sample has 350,000 to 400,000 clones; around 89% are singletons. The material sequenced was PBMCs or T cells enriched from blood (not recorded which). Receptor source: a man younger than 35 who had recovered from COVID-19.

The chain combines TRBV2 with TRBJ1-2; D ambiguous. The CDR3 is 13 amino acids. Trimming pared 6 bases from V and 7 bases from J, leaving 15 bases between. Germline loops: CDR1 SNHLY, CDR2 FYNNEI. The CDR3 reads CASSRPPGGGYTF. The CDR3, as DNA: TGTGCCAGCAGCCGACCCCCGGGAGGTGGCTACACCTTC.

The rearrangement links TRBV27 to TRBJ2-2, with TRBD1 matching 9 bases. The J segment lost 0 bases and the V segment lost 10 bases, leaving 12 bases of the junction unmatched. This CDR3 is built from 17 residues. CDR1 is MNHEY, CDR2 SMNVEV, per germline (reference sequence). CDR3 nucleotide sequence: TGTGCCATCCGGGACAGGGAGCTGCCTACGAACACCGGGGAGCTGTTTTTT. It encodes CAIRDRELPTNTGELFF.

The chain is built from TRBV24-1 and TRBJ2-5, with 13 positions matching TRBD2. The germline gives CDR1 KGHDR, CDR2 SFDVKD. The junction had 9 bases not matched to a gene; V was cut back by 4 bases and J by 5 bases. There are 17 residues in the CDR3. For the CDR3, the DNA is TGTGCCACCAGTGAGGGTCGACTAGCGGGGGGCCGGGAGACCCAGTACTTC. Its protein is CATSEGRLAGGRETQYF.

Only one count was recorded for this clone. This chain uses TRBV18 with TRBJ2-3, with TRBD2 as a possible D gene (6 bases). Trimming pared 6 bases from V and 3 bases from J, leaving 13 bases between. CDR3 length equals 14 residues. Per germline, CDR1 KGHSH and CDR2 LQKENI. The CDR3 bases are TGTGCCAGCTCCCCCCCCGCGGGAACAGATACGCAGTATTTT. It is translated as CASSPPAGTDTQYF.

The J gene is TRBJ1-6, the V gene TRBV12-3 or TRBV12-4; no reliable D call. Trimming stripped 3 bases from V and 8 bases from J, with 8 bases between. The CDR3 runs 13 residues. CDR3 sequence (DNA): TGTGCCAGCAGTTTTTGGCCCCATTCACCCCTCCACTTT. Translated: CASSFWPHSPLHF.

V gene TRBV7-9 combines with J gene TRBJ2-7; D unresolved. The germline V gene encodes CDR1 SEHNR and CDR2 FQNEAQ (reference sequence). The germline V and J ends were trimmed by 6 bases and 5 bases, with 20 bases remaining between them. This CDR3 region has 15 residues. The CDR3 nucleotides are TGTGCCAGCAGTGGGCCCCGTAGTGGCAAAGACGAGCAGTACTTC. This sequence encodes CASSGPRSGKDEQYF.

This clone was counted a single time. This chain links TRBV7-9 with TRBJ2-1; 13 bases match TRBD2. The CDR3 sequence is 19 residues long. Germline CDR1 SEHNR, CDR2 FQNEAQ (reference sequence). The V gene end was trimmed by 4 bases and the J gene end by 3 bases; junction bases not matched to a gene: 12. The DNA for the CDR3 is TGTGCCAGCAGCTCACCTCCCGGGACTAGCGGGGCACTCTACAATGAGCAGTTCTTC. Translation gives CASSSPPGTSGALYNEQFF.

V gene TRBV3-1 (or the pseudogene TRBV3-2) combines with J gene TRBJ1-2; D uncertain. CDR3 length equals 14 residues. V lost 0 bases to trimming and J lost 4 bases, with 9 bases between them. The germline gives CDR1 LGHDT, CDR2 YNNKEL (reference sequence). The CDR3 sequence: CASSQDGRGYGYTF. Here the CDR3 DNA reads TGTGCCAGCAGCCAAGATGGGCGGGGCTATGGCTACACCTTC.

In its sample, this clone was seen once. The CDR3 region is CSASTQVYNEQFF. CDR3 nucleotides: TGCAGTGCTAGTACACAGGTTTACAATGAGCAGTTCTTC. The chain recombines TRBV20-1 with TRBJ2-1, with a possible D match to TRBD1 (5 bases). The germline V gene has CDR1 DFQATT and CDR2 SNEGSKA (reference sequence). With 3 bases removed from V and 4 bases from J, the gap between germline ends came to 10 bases. This CDR3 has 13 amino acids.

This clone was seen just once. The gene calls are TRBV5-1 and TRBJ2-6; D not certain. In germline, CDR1 is SGHRS, CDR2 YFSETQ. V was cut by 0 bases and J by 0 bases, with 10 bases left in between. The CDR3 runs 17 residues. CDR3 residues: CASSLVGTRSGANVLTF. The DNA for the CDR3 is TGCGCCAGCAGCTTGGTTGGCACCCGCTCTGGGGCCAACGTCCTGACTTTC.

This clone was seen only a few times. The V and J genes are TRBV5-5 and TRBJ2-7, with D possibly matching TRBD2 (7 bases). Trimming removed 0 bases at V and 7 bases at J, with 11 bases between. From germline, CDR1 is SGHKS and CDR2 YYEKEE (reference sequence). This CDR3 is 13 amino acids long. The CDR3 sequence: CASSLAGGFEQYF. The CDR3 region has the DNA TGTGCCAGCAGCTTGGCGGGGGGCTTTGAGCAGTACTTC.

The rearrangement links TRBV6-2 or TRBV6-3 to TRBJ2-7; D call uncertain. CDR3 length equals 13 residues. CDR1 is MNHEY and CDR2 is SVGEGT in the germline V gene. V lost 5 bases, J lost 4 bases, and 12 bases lay in between. The DNA for the CDR3 is TGTGCCAGCAGTCAAACCACTACATACGAGCAGTACTTC. Its protein product is CASSQTTTYEQYF.

The chain recombines TRBV19 with TRBJ2-2, with unresolved D. Trimming stripped 6 bases from V and 2 bases from J, with 16 bases between. Germline V gene sequence: CDR1 LNHDA, CDR2 SQIVND (reference sequence). The CDR3 totals 16 residues. CDR3 in amino acids: CASSLIWAQNTGELFF. The CDR3 DNA sequence: TGTGCCAGTAGCCTCATATGGGCCCAAAACACCGGGGAGCTGTTTTTT.

V is TRBV19 and J is TRBJ1-4, with D perhaps TRBD1 (6 bases). Trimming took 6 bases from V and 6 from J, leaving 17 bases between them. The CDR3 spans 15 residues. The germline V gene encodes CDR1 LNHDA and CDR2 SQIVND (reference sequence). CDR3 nucleotide sequence: TGTGCCAGTAGGCCCGAACGGGGGGGCGATGAAAAACTGTTTTTT. Residues: CASRPERGGDEKLFF.

Only one count was recorded for this clone. This chain uses TRBV30 with TRBJ1-6; D is unclear. This CDR3 region has 16 residues. V was trimmed by 0 bases and J by 1 base, leaving 10 bases between them. Germline V lookup: CDR1 GTSNPN, CDR2 SVGIG (reference sequence). The CDR3 coding sequence is TGTGCCTGGAGTGTACGACTCGGATCCTATAATTCACCCCTCCACTTT. Its protein is CAWSVRLGSYNSPLHF.

The chain joins TRBV7-9 to TRBJ2-1, with D unresolved. V was cut by 7 bases and J by 3 bases, with 10 bases left in between. Germline values: CDR1 SEHNR, CDR2 FQNEAQ (reference sequence). There are 13 residues in the CDR3. The CDR3 sequence: CASNFGYYNEQFF. The CDR3 DNA is TGTGCCAGCAACTTCGGTTACTACAATGAGCAGTTCTTC.

This sequence joins TRBV28 and TRBJ2-1, with 7 bases fitting TRBD2. Germline trimming cut 5 bases from V and 4 bases from J; bases unmatched to any gene: 11. The germline V gene encodes CDR1 MDHEN and CDR2 SYDVKM. The CDR3 loop spans 16 amino acids. CDR3 sequence: CASSPPGGLQYNEQFF. DNA of the CDR3: TGTGCCAGCAGTCCCCCCGGGGGACTACAATACAATGAGCAGTTCTTC.

The rearrangement links TRBV2 to TRBJ2-7; possibly TRBD2 for D (5 bases). Per the germline V gene, CDR1 is SNHLY and CDR2 is FYNNEI. Deletions cut 7 bases from V and 3 bases from J, with 13 bases between. There are 13 residues in the CDR3. The CDR3 sequence: CASKIREIYEQYF. The CDR3, as DNA: TGTGCCAGCAAGATTAGGGAGATCTACGAGCAGTACTTC.

The chain uses TRBV2 and TRBJ1-2, with D unclear. The CDR3 is 13 amino acids. Germline V lookup: CDR1 SNHLY, CDR2 FYNNEI. V dropped 7 bases and J dropped 8 bases, with 17 bases sitting between them. For the CDR3, the DNA is TGTGCCAGCAATAGGGAGTCGGGTGACGGCTACACCTTC. It is translated as CASNRESGDGYTF.

The V and J genes are TRBV7-8 and TRBJ2-3; 8 bases fit TRBD1. Germline V CDR1 and CDR2: SGHVS, FQNEAQ. This CDR3 is 15 amino acids long. The junction had 4 bases not matched to a gene; V was cut back by 5 bases and J by 0 bases. The CDR3 nucleotides are TGTGCCAGCAGCCTGACAGGGGCTAGCACAGATACGCAGTATTTT. Its translation: CASSLTGASTDTQYF.

The chain combines TRBV7-2 with TRBJ2-7; possibly TRBD2 for D (5 bases). The ends were cut back, 5 bases at V and 3 bases at J, with 14 bases in the middle. The CDR3 consists of 14 residues. Germline lookup yields CDR1 SGHTA and CDR2 FQGNSA. The CDR3 spells CASSPSTSFYEQYF. CDR3 DNA: TGTGCCAGCAGCCCTTCAACTAGTTTCTACGAGCAGTACTTC.

This clone appeared once. The V and J genes are TRBV7-3 and TRBJ2-2; D possibly corresponds to TRBD2 (5 bases). Trimming shortened V by 0 bases and J by 2 bases, and 10 bases separated the two germline ends. This CDR3 comprises 16 residues. The V gene's germline CDR1 is SGHTA and CDR2 FQGTGA. CDR3 sequence reads: CASSLTFSANTGELFF. The CDR3 coding sequence is TGTGCCAGCAGCTTAACGTTTAGCGCAAACACCGGGGAGCTGTTTTTT. The full variable domain, completed using reference TRBV7-3 and TRBJ2-2, is GAGVSQTPSNKVTEKGKYVELRCDPISGHTALYWYRQSLGQGPEFLIYFQGTGAADDSGLPNDRFFAVRPEGSVSTLKIQRTERGDSAVYLCASSLTFSANTGELFFGEGSRLTVL.

The chain is built from TRBV19 and TRBJ2-3; D is uncertain. The V gene lost 6 bases and the J gene lost 0 bases, with 13 bases spanning the gap. The CDR3 consists of 15 residues. Germline V gene lookup returns CDR1 LNHDA and CDR2 SQIVND (reference sequence). The CDR3 DNA follows: TGTGCCAGTAGCCCGGCCAGGTCTAGCACAGATACGCAGTATTTT. This translates into CASSPARSSTDTQYF.

The rearrangement links TRBV3-1 (or the pseudogene TRBV3-2) to TRBJ1-4; 8 nucleotides align to TRBD1. Germline-derived CDR1 and CDR2 are LGHDT and YNNKEL (reference sequence). The CDR3 has 14 residues. Trimming cost V 5 bases and J 5 bases; bases outside gene matches: 4. CDR3 loop: CASSYRTGNEKLFF. In DNA form, the CDR3 reads TGTGCCAGCAGCTACAGGACAGGGAATGAAAAACTGTTTTTT.

This clone was detected a few times. J is TRBJ1-3 and V is TRBV9, with D unclear. This CDR3 is 16 amino acids long. V was shortened by 0 bases and J by 0 bases, with 10 bases between the two germline ends. Germline CDR1 and CDR2: SGDLS and YYNGEE. The CDR3 loop reads CASSVGVGLSGNTIYF. As DNA, the CDR3 is TGTGCCAGCAGCGTAGGAGTGGGCCTCTCTGGAAACACCATATATTTT.

V and J are TRBV7-2 and TRBJ2-2; no clear D. Germline assignment: CDR1 SGHTA and CDR2 FQGNSA. The length of the CDR3 is 15 residues. V lost 1 base and J 0 bases, leaving 6 bases between the germline ends. The CDR3, as DNA: TGTGCCAGCAGCTTAGTATCCGCGAACACCGGGGAGCTGTTTTTT. Its protein product is CASSLVSANTGELFF.